Listed below are T cell receptor beta chains from one sample, sequenced in a study of blood T cells in healthy people across ages. Each CDR3 protein gets one entry after TCRdb re-called the 5' RACE reads with MiXCR. Of under 750,000 distinct CDR3 sequences in the sample, around half were seen once. Sequencing input: blood. These receptors all come from a man aged 80 or over in good health. Each CDR3 is given with its conserved first and last residue. The D gene is left open where the match is weak. Size tells how often a clone was seen (once, few, many) or the class of an expanded clone, and some rows leave it out.

D gene,J gene,clone size,V gene,CDR3 DNA,CDR3 protein
TRBD1,TRBJ2-3,.,TRBV24-1,TGTGCCGCCAGTGACGCGACAGGGGGTAGCACAGATACGCAGTATTTT,CAASDATGGSTDTQYF
TRBD1,TRBJ1-1,once,TRBV12-3/TRBV12-4,TGTGCCAGCAGGGGAAACAGGGGGCCGGACACTGAAGCTTTCTTT,CASRGNRGPDTEAFF
.,TRBJ2-3,.,TRBV10-1,TGCGCCAGCAGTAAGCGGAGCACAGATACGCAGTATTTT,CASSKRSTDTQYF
TRBD1,TRBJ2-3,few,TRBV7-2,TGCGCCAGCAGCTTGGCCGGGACAGGGGGCACAGATACGCAGTATTTT,CASSLAGTGGTDTQYF
.,TRBJ1-3,.,TRBV9,TGTGCCAGCAGCGTAGCCTCTTCGGGTTTCGGAAACACCATATATTTT,CASSVASSGFGNTIYF
TRBD1,TRBJ2-7,many,TRBV6-6,TGTGCCAGCAGTTACCAGACAGGGCTTAGCTCCTACGAGCAGTACTTC,CASSYQTGLSSYEQYF
.,TRBJ2-5,few,TRBV29-1,TGCAGCGTTGAAGGGGGGCAGGGACAAGAGACCCAGTACTTC,CSVEGGQGQETQYF
TRBD1,TRBJ2-7,.,TRBV7-2,TGTGCCAGCAGCAAAAACAGGGGTGCCTACGAGCAGTACTTC,CASSKNRGAYEQYF
TRBD2,TRBJ2-3,.,TRBV3-1,TGTGCCAGCAGCCACGGACTAGCCACTCCGTATTTT,CASSHGLATPYF
.,TRBJ1-2,many,TRBV9,TGTGCCAGCAGCCCGGAGCAGGGGAACTATGGCTACACCTTC,CASSPEQGNYGYTF
.,TRBJ2-5,.,TRBV20-1,TGCAGTGCTAGAGATTTTCGGGGGCACGAGACCCAGTACTTC,CSARDFRGHETQYF
.,TRBJ1-1,.,TRBV10-3,TGTGCCATCATGGGGTTCGCCCCAAACACTGAAGCTTTCTTT,CAIMGFAPNTEAFF
TRBD2,TRBJ2-7,.,TRBV20-1,TGCAGTGCTACCGCCGGGACTAGCGGGAGAGAGCAGTACTTC,CSATAGTSGREQYF
.,TRBJ2-7,.,TRBV7-9,TGTGCCAGCAGCTTAGATCGGGGATTCTACGAGCAGTACTTC,CASSLDRGFYEQYF
.,TRBJ1-4,.,TRBV20-1,TGCAGTGCTCAAGTTGGGACATTACGCGAAAAACTGTTTTTT,CSAQVGTLREKLFF
.,TRBJ2-1,few,TRBV20-1,TGCAGTGCTTACGACAGCTCCTACAATGAGCAGTTCTTC,CSAYDSSYNEQFF
.,TRBJ2-3,.,TRBV2,TGTGCCAGCAGTGCCCTACGCAGACCTAGCACAGATACGCAGTATTTT,CASSALRRPSTDTQYF
.,TRBJ1-1,.,TRBV12-3/TRBV12-4,TGTGCCAGCAGTTTTCGGAGGTCAGGGGACACTGAAGCTTTCTTT,CASSFRRSGDTEAFF
TRBD1,TRBJ1-2,once,TRBV14,TGTGCCAGCAGCCAAGTCCAGGGGGCTCGTGGCTATGGCTACACCTTC,CASSQVQGARGYGYTF
TRBD2,TRBJ2-7,.,TRBV20-1,TGCAGTGCTGGTACTAGCGGCTCCTACGAGCAGTACTTC,CSAGTSGSYEQYF
.,TRBJ1-5,.,TRBV2,TGTGCCAGCAGTGAACTGGGGATCCTGGAGCCCCAGCATTTT,CASSELGILEPQHF
TRBD1,TRBJ2-5,few,TRBV7-2,TGTGCCAGCAGCTTAGGAGGGACAGAAGTTCAAGAGACCCAGTACTTC,CASSLGGTEVQETQYF
.,TRBJ2-5,.,TRBV7-9,TGTGCCAGCAGCTTAGTAGGCACAGTGGTTGGGGAGCAGTACTTC,CASSLVGTVVGEQYF
TRBD2,TRBJ2-1,.,TRBV7-8,TGTGCCAGCAGCGCGACCGGGACTAGCGGGAGAAGTGAGCAGTTCTTC,CASSATGTSGRSEQFF
TRBD1,TRBJ2-7,.,TRBV5-6,TGTGCCAGCAGGAACCGGGACAGGATTAACTCCTACGAGCAGTACTTC,CASRNRDRINSYEQYF
.,TRBJ1-2,many,TRBV6-6,TGTGCCACGCAAAACGGTGAAGGGGACTATGGCTACACCTTC,CATQNGEGDYGYTF
TRBD1,TRBJ2-7,.,TRBV9,TGTGCCAGCAGCGTTGGACAGGGGGGTTACGAGCAGTACTTC,CASSVGQGGYEQYF
TRBD1,TRBJ2-7,.,TRBV7-2,TGTGCCAGCAGCTCCCAGGGGGCGCCCTTTTACTACGAGCAGTACTTC,CASSSQGAPFYYEQYF
.,TRBJ2-2,few,TRBV12-3/TRBV12-4,TGTGCCAGCAGTTTCCCCGGGGAGCTGTTTTTT,CASSFPGELFF
.,TRBJ1-2,few,TRBV20-1,TGCAGTGCTAGAGACGGCGGAGACCCTAACTATGGCTACACCTTC,CSARDGGDPNYGYTF
.,TRBJ2-5,many,TRBV7-9,TGTGCCAGCAGCTCCATTGGAGGGGCAGAGACCCAGTACTTC,CASSSIGGAETQYF
.,TRBJ2-5,.,TRBV12-3/TRBV12-4,TGTGCCAGCAGTATCCACGGTGGAGAGACCCAGTACTTC,CASSIHGGETQYF
TRBD2,TRBJ2-2,.,TRBV7-9,TGTGCCAGCAGCTTCGGACTAGCAGGAGGGCCAGACGGGGAGCTGTTTTTT,CASSFGLAGGPDGELFF
.,TRBJ2-3,.,TRBV12-5,TGTGCTAGTGGTTTGGTAGGTAGAGATACGCAGTATTTT,CASGLVGRDTQYF
TRBD1,TRBJ1-2,.,TRBV12-3/TRBV12-4,TGTGGCAGCAGTTTCGGTAGGACAGGGGGCTTCGGCTATGGCTACACCTTC,CGSSFGRTGGFGYGYTF
TRBD1,TRBJ1-6,.,TRBV27,TGTGCCAGCAGTTTCCGACAGGGGAGCTCCTATAATTCACCCCTCCACTTT,CASSFRQGSSYNSPLHF
TRBD2,TRBJ2-1,.,TRBV20-1,TGCAGTGCTAGAGATTTTTCTAGCGGGGGTTACAATGAGCAGTTCTTC,CSARDFSSGGYNEQFF
.,TRBJ1-5,.,TRBV7-6,TGTGCCAGCACCTTATCCTTTTCGAGTCCGGGGGACAATCAGCCCCAGCATTTT,CASTLSFSSPGDNQPQHF
.,TRBJ1-4,.,TRBV6-4,TGTGCCAGCAGTGAGACAGCAACTAATGAAAAACTGTTTTTT,CASSETATNEKLFF
TRBD2,TRBJ2-5,few,TRBV7-2,TGTGCCAGCAGCTCAGGACTAGCGGGGGTTCGAACCCAGTACTTC,CASSSGLAGVRTQYF
.,TRBJ2-3,.,TRBV30,TGTGCCTGGACTTCGTCCGGTACGCAGTATTTT,CAWTSSGTQYF
TRBD2,TRBJ2-7,.,TRBV3-1,TGTGCCAGCAGCCAGGGATTCCCCTCTAGCGGGAGACGTAATGAGCAGTACTTC,CASSQGFPSSGRRNEQYF
.,TRBJ1-2,few,TRBV10-3,TGTGCCACAGGCGCGGACAGTAACTATGGCTACACCTTC,CATGADSNYGYTF
.,TRBJ1-1,.,TRBV6-6,TGTGCCAGCAGTGACTCGAGCCTCTCAGGGGAAGCTTTCTTT,CASSDSSLSGEAFF
.,TRBJ2-2,.,TRBV4-1,TGCGCCAGCAGCCCAGAGGGCCTCCGCCGGGAGCTGTTTTTT,CASSPEGLRRELFF
TRBD2,TRBJ2-5,.,TRBV20-1,TGCAGTGCTAGAGATCTGCGGGAGTACCAAGAGACCCAGTACTTC,CSARDLREYQETQYF
.,TRBJ2-4,.,TRBV6-1,TGTGCCAGCAGTGAAGAGGTGCAGTACTTC,CASSEEVQYF
TRBD2,TRBJ2-1,few,TRBV15,TGTGCCACCAGCGGAGCCGGGACTAGCAGTGTTGAGCAGTTCTTC,CATSGAGTSSVEQFF
.,TRBJ2-7,few,TRBV6-2/TRBV6-3,TGTGCCAGCAGTTATGGGGTGAAGGGCGGCGAGCAGTACTTC,CASSYGVKGGEQYF
.,TRBJ1-1,once,TRBV7-2,TGTGCCAGCAGCTCTGTAATGGGGACTGAAGCTTTCTTT,CASSSVMGTEAFF
TRBD1,TRBJ2-7,.,TRBV7-2,TGTGCCAGCAGCCCGACAGGGGGACGCTCCTACGAGCAGTACTTC,CASSPTGGRSYEQYF
.,TRBJ2-1,many,TRBV29-1,TGCAGCGCTCTGGGGGACTCCTACAATGAGCAGTTCTTC,CSALGDSYNEQFF
TRBD1,TRBJ1-4,.,TRBV4-2,TGTGCCAGCAGCCGGGACACAGGGGATCGCGGAAAACTGTTTTTT,CASSRDTGDRGKLFF
.,TRBJ2-7,many,TRBV6-5,TGTGCCAGCAGCCAGGGAGAAACAAAGTACTTC,CASSQGETKYF
.,TRBJ2-3,few,TRBV29-1,TGCATTGGAGAAGTCACAGATACGCAGTATTTT,CIGEVTDTQYF
TRBD2,TRBJ2-3,.,TRBV4-3,TGCGCCAGCAGCCAAGACCCACTTCCAGGGCCCGGGGGTCTAGCGGGACCAGATACGCAGTATTTT,CASSQDPLPGPGGLAGPDTQYF
.,TRBJ1-2,.,TRBV7-9,TGTGCCAGCAGCAAGACTGGGTATGGCTACACCTTC,CASSKTGYGYTF